The 13 T cell receptor beta chains presented below share a single source sample, sequenced in a study of regulatory T cells in long-lasting Graves disease. In building TCR beta libraries, iRepertoire HTBI primers were used together with Arm-PCR of CDR3 regions. One entry per CDR3 protein results from TCRdb running MiXCR on the multiplex PCR reads. The sample has around 250,000 distinct CDR3 sequences; 15% to 20% are singletons. Time point described: newly diagnosed GD, antithyroid drugs for less than 3 months. RNA from PBMCs was the source of the TCR library. The data also belong to a second study, concerning T cells in Graves' hyperthyroidism and ophthalmopathy.

The sequencing here drew on peripheral blood mononuclear cells (PBMCs), taken at new diagnosis, from a patient treated with antithyroid drugs. The source is a woman aged 30 to 39 with Graves disease.

This clonotype was detected ten times or more. V and J are TRBV15 and TRBJ2-7, with D hard to call. Germline assignment: CDR1 LNHNV and CDR2 YYDKDF (reference sequence). CDR3 length: 13 residues. The V and J ends lost 1 base and 0 bases respectively, with 4 bases between them. CDR3 sequence: CATSRGSSYEQYF. The CDR3 DNA follows: TGTGCCACCAGCAGAGGTTCCTCCTACGAGCAGTACTTC.

At least ten counts were recorded for this clonotype. The chain is built from TRBV7-2 and TRBJ2-5; a possible D gene is TRBD1 (6 bases). In germline, CDR1 is SGHTA, CDR2 FQGNSA. The CDR3 covers 14 residues. Trimming stripped 1 base from V and 4 bases from J, with 10 bases between. CDR3 amino acids: CASSLGQVPETQYF. The CDR3 bases are TGTGCCAGCAGCTTAGGACAGGTCCCAGAGACCCAGTACTTC. Drawing the rest from reference TRBV7-2 and TRBJ2-5, the complete variable domain is GAGVSQSPSNKVTEKGKDVELRCDPISGHTALYWYRQSLGQGLEFLIYFQGNSAPDKSGLPSDRFSAERTGGSVSTLTIQRTQQEDSAVYLCASSLGQVPETQYFGPGTRLLVL.

The sample holds many counts of this clonotype. The gene calls are TRBV6-2 or TRBV6-3 and TRBJ1-1; 7 positions match TRBD1. Germline V gene lookup returns CDR1 MNHEY and CDR2 SVGEGT. This CDR3 region has 15 residues. Trimming cost V 5 bases and J 4 bases; bases outside gene matches: 10. DNA of the CDR3: TGTGCCAGCAGTGTATTACAGGGGATGCGCACTGAAGCTTTCTTT. It yields the protein CASSVLQGMRTEAFF.

This clonotype came up many times. The chain uses TRBV6-5 and TRBJ1-1; 7 bases line up with TRBD1. Germline V gene data show CDR1 as MNHEY and CDR2 as SVGAGI. CDR3 size: 14 residues. The V segment lost 0 bases and the J segment 4 bases; nucleotides outside the gene matches: 2. The CDR3 sequence is CASSYSQGGTEAFF. DNA for the CDR3: TGTGCCAGCAGTTACTCTCAGGGGGGCACTGAAGCTTTCTTT.

This clonotype was recorded many times. The rearrangement links TRBV2 to TRBJ1-5, with D possibly matching TRBD1 (5 bases). Germline lookup yields CDR1 SNHLY and CDR2 FYNNEI. This CDR3 is 14 amino acids long. Trimming took off 5 bases at V and 7 bases at J, with 15 bases between the two ends. The CDR3 loop reads CASSQRGGGQPQHF. DNA of the CDR3: TGTGCCAGCAGTCAGCGGGGGGGAGGCCAGCCCCAGCATTTT. Drawing the rest from reference TRBV2 and TRBJ1-5, the complete variable domain is EPEVTQTPSHQVTQMGQEVILRCVPISNHLYFYWYRQILGQKVEFLVSFYNNEISEKSEIFDDQFSVERPDGSNFTLKIRSTKLEDSAMYFCASSQRGGGQPQHFGDGTRLSIL.

This clonotype was found many times. The chain couples TRBV27 to TRBJ2-5; no definite D call. Trimming shortened V by 7 bases and J by 0 bases, and 18 bases separated the two germline ends. This CDR3 contains 16 residues. The germline V gene encodes CDR1 MNHEY and CDR2 SMNVEV (reference sequence). CDR3 amino acids: CASTLGKASHQETQYF. Here the CDR3 DNA reads TGTGCCAGCACCTTAGGAAAGGCTTCACACCAAGAGACCCAGTACTTC.

This clonotype has ten or more counts. The chain joins TRBV6-5 to TRBJ2-7, with D perhaps TRBD1 or TRBD2 (5 bases each). V dropped 0 bases and J dropped 2 bases, with 11 bases sitting between them. The germline V gene encodes CDR1 MNHEY and CDR2 SVGAGI. This CDR3 spans 15 amino acids. CDR3 DNA sequence: TGTGCCAGCAGTTACTCCGGGGCAGGAACCTACGAGCAGTACTTC. Translated, it gives CASSYSGAGTYEQYF.

This clonotype was seen at least ten times. The CDR3 nucleotides read TGTGCCAGCAGCCCGCCTGGTCCGGGAATACAACCCTACGAGCAGTACTTC. As protein: CASSPPGPGIQPYEQYF. The chain employs TRBV13 and TRBJ2-7, with a weak D call TRBD2 (5 bases). Trimming removed 5 bases at V and 2 bases at J, with 22 bases between. The germline V gene has CDR1 PRHDT and CDR2 FYEKMQ (reference sequence). The CDR3 sequence is 17 residues long.

This clonotype was observed many times. The chain combines TRBV19 with TRBJ2-1, with 8 positions matching TRBD1. The CDR3 loop spans 15 amino acids. V gave up 4 bases and J gave up 6 bases; unmatched junction bases: 8. Germline values: CDR1 LNHDA, CDR2 SQIVND (reference sequence). The CDR3 spells CASSTAGQVVNEQFF. CDR3 DNA sequence: TGTGCCAGTAGTACCGCGGGACAGGTTGTCAATGAGCAGTTCTTC.

There are many counts of this clonotype. The chain links TRBV20-1 to TRBJ2-2, with 11 bases aligning to TRBD2. J lost 0 bases, V lost 4 bases, and 4 bases had no gene match. This CDR3 is built from 16 residues. The germline V gene has CDR1 DFQATT and CDR2 SNEGSKA (reference sequence). This CDR3 is CSAKGLAVPNTGELFF. For the CDR3, the DNA is TGCAGTGCTAAGGGACTAGCGGTACCGAACACCGGGGAGCTGTTTTTT.

As regards this clonotype: A much larger clone differs from this one at a single base, so this may be a read error. This chain joins TRBV6-1 and TRBJ1-4; 8 bases line up with TRBD1. Germline loops: CDR1 MNHNS, CDR2 SASEGT. The CDR3 extends over 15 amino acids. The CDR3 region has the DNA TGTGCCGGCAGTCCCCGGACAGGGAGCCCCGAAAAACTGTTTTTT. Translation gives CAGSPRTGSPEKLFF.

V is TRBV28 and J is TRBJ2-5; D unclear. CDR1 and CDR2 from the germline V gene are MDHEN and SYDVKM. The germline V and J ends were trimmed by 6 bases and 1 base, with 12 bases remaining between them. The CDR3 sequence is 14 residues long. The CDR3 is CASSQNRGQETQYF. In DNA form, the CDR3 reads TGTGCCAGCAGCCAAAACAGAGGCCAAGAGACCCAGTACTTC. Looking up the rest from reference TRBV28 and TRBJ2-5 gives the full variable domain: DVKVTQSSRYLVKRTGEKVFLECVQDMDHENMFWYRQDPGLGLRLIYFSYDVKMKEKGDIPEGYSVSREKKERFSLILESASTNQTSMYLCASSQNRGQETQYFGPGTRLLVL.

This clonotype was seen only a few times. V gene TRBV5-1 combines with J gene TRBJ2-2; D remains ambiguous. The germline V gene has CDR1 SGHRS and CDR2 YFSETQ. V shed 0 bases and J shed 0 bases, with 9 bases lying between them. CDR3 length equals 16 residues. CDR3 sequence: CASSLGPVSNTGELFF. The CDR3 DNA follows: TGCGCCAGCAGCTTGGGGCCGGTCTCGAACACCGGGGAGCTGTTTTTT.